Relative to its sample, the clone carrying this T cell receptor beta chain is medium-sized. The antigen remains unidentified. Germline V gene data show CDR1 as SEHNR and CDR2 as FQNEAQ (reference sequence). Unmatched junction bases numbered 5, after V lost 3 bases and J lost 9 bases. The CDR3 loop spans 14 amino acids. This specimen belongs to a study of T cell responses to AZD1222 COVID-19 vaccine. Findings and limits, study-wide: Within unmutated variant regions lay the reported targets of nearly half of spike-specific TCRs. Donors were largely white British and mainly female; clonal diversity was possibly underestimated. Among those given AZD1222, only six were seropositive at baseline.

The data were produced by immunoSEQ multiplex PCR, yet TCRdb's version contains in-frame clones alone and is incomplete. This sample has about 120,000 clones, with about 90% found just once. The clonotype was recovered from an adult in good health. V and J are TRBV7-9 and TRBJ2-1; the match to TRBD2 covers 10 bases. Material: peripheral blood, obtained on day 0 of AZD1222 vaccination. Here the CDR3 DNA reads TGTGCCAGCAGCTTCGATTTAGCGGGGGGTGAGCAGTTCTTC. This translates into CASSFDLAGGEQFF. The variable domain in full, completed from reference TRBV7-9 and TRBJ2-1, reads DTGVSQNPRHKITKRGQNVTFRCDPISEHNRLYWYRQTLGQGPEFLTYFQNEAQLEKSRLLSDRFSAERPKGSFSTLEIQRTEQGDSAMYLCASSFDLAGGEQFFGPGTRLTVL.